A single sample gave rise to the 24 T cell receptor beta chains below, sequenced in a study of control samples from healthy donors and cancer patients. Here immunoSEQ multiplex PCR was the method, and the copy in TCRdb shows in-frame clones only, minus some. Of tens of thousands of clones in the sample, around 94% were seen once. Sequenced input: blood. Receptor source: a woman in her late teens or twenties in good health.

The chain recombines TRBV24-1 with TRBJ2-2, with 7 nucleotides matching TRBD1. The V gene end was trimmed by 3 bases and the J gene end by 4 bases; junction bases not matched to a gene: 4. This CDR3 comprises 15 residues. The germline V gene has CDR1 KGHDR and CDR2 SFDVKD. CDR3 coding DNA: TGTGCCACCAGTGATAACAGGGGTTTCACCGGGGAGCTGTTTTTT. Amino acids: CATSDNRGFTGELFF.

V is TRBV10-3 and J is TRBJ2-2; tentatively, D is TRBD1 (6 bases). The germline gives CDR1 ENHRY, CDR2 SYGVKD. Between the trimmed V and J ends, which lost 3 bases and 1 base, there was a span of 9 bases. CDR3 length: 15 amino acids. CDR3 region: CAISDPTGNTGELFF. DNA of the CDR3: TGTGCCATCAGTGACCCGACAGGGAACACCGGGGAGCTGTTTTTT.

This chain uses TRBV10-3 with TRBJ1-2; D unclear. The CDR3 is 11 amino acids. With 1 base removed from V and 3 bases from J, the gap between germline ends came to 0 bases. The V gene's germline CDR1 is ENHRY and CDR2 SYGVKD. In DNA, the CDR3 is TGTGCCATCAGTGAGTACTATGGCTACACCTTC. Amino acids: CAISEYYGYTF.

V and J are TRBV6-5 and TRBJ2-5; 7 bases fit TRBD2. V lost 11 bases and J lost 5; bases outside the gene matches: 5. The germline CDR1 and CDR2 sequences are MNHEY and SVGAGI. The CDR3 loop spans 11 amino acids. The CDR3 DNA is TGTGCCGGGGGGGGAGGGGAGACCCAGTACTTC. Its translation: CAGGGGETQYF.

The chain has TRBV3-1 (or the pseudogene TRBV3-2) and TRBJ1-4, with 12 bases lining up with TRBD1. Germline V lookup: CDR1 LGHDT, CDR2 YNNKEL (reference sequence). The CDR3 runs to 17 residues. The J segment lost 6 bases and the V segment lost 4 bases, leaving 9 bases of the junction unmatched. This chain's CDR3 is CASSPYSGTGGHEKLFF. As DNA, the CDR3 is TGTGCCAGCAGCCCCTATTCCGGGACAGGGGGCCATGAAAAACTGTTTTTT.

The DNA of the CDR3 is TGTGCCAGCAGCCCAGAAGTCCTATCCAACACCGGGGAGCTGTTTTTT. This encodes CASSPEVLSNTGELFF. This rearrangement joins TRBV7-2 to TRBJ2-2; D is undetermined. The germline CDR1 and CDR2 sequences are SGHTA and FQGNSA. This CDR3 region has 16 residues. V was pared by 5 bases and J by 2 bases, with 15 bases between.

This chain links TRBV28 with TRBJ1-2, with 8 bases matching TRBD1. The CDR3 length is 16 residues. Germline CDR1 is MDHEN and CDR2 is SYDVKM. V lost 5 bases, J lost 5 bases, and 13 bases stayed unmatched. The CDR3 DNA is TGTGCCAGCAGTCCCCTCTCGAGGACAGGGTCTTATGGCTACACCTTC. The encoded protein is CASSPLSRTGSYGYTF.

The rearrangement joins TRBV7-3 to TRBJ2-1; D not certain. V was cut by 4 bases and J by 4 bases, with 5 bases left in between. Per the germline V gene, CDR1 is SGHTA and CDR2 is FQGTGA. CDR3 length: 12 amino acids. CDR3 coding DNA: TGTGCCAGCAGCTCTGGTTACAATGAGCAGTTCTTC. It is translated as CASSSGYNEQFF. Based on the CDR3 plus reference TRBV7-3 and TRBJ2-1, the full variable domain is GAGVSQTPSNKVTEKGKYVELRCDPISGHTALYWYRQSLGQGPEFLIYFQGTGAADDSGLPNDRFFAVRPEGSVSTLKIQRTERGDSAVYLCASSSGYNEQFFGPGTRLTVL.

The chain links TRBV6-5 to TRBJ2-7; TRBD2 matches 8 bases. This CDR3 has 15 residues. After removal of 7 bases from V and 2 bases from J, the junction contained 10 bases not matched to a gene. Germline V gene sequence: CDR1 MNHEY, CDR2 SVGAGI. CDR3 in DNA: TGTGCCAGCACCGAAAGCGGGGGCATACCCTACGAGCAGTACTTC. Translated, it gives CASTESGGIPYEQYF.

The genes are TRBV27 and TRBJ2-1; D unclear. Germline CDR1 MNHEY, CDR2 SMNVEV (reference sequence). V lost 0 bases and J lost 1, with 1 base in between. The CDR3 extends over 13 amino acids. CDR3: CASSLSSYNEQFF. CDR3 nucleotide sequence: TGTGCCAGCAGTTTATCTTCCTACAATGAGCAGTTCTTC.

The V and J genes are TRBV19 and TRBJ2-3; TRBD2 matches at 8 bases. Germline lookup yields CDR1 LNHDA and CDR2 SQIVND (reference sequence). CDR3 length: 15 residues. The J segment lost 1 base and the V segment lost 7 bases, leaving 7 bases of the junction unmatched. The CDR3 sequence: CASTTGGAGTDTQYF. DNA of the CDR3: TGTGCCAGTACCACGGGGGGGGCGGGCACAGATACGCAGTATTTT.

J is TRBJ2-5 and V is TRBV7-9, with 8 bases that match TRBD2. From germline, CDR1 is SEHNR and CDR2 FQNEAQ (reference sequence). Trimming took 5 bases from V and 4 from J; bases not matched to a gene: 15. This CDR3 is built from 17 residues. CDR3 nucleotide sequence: TGTGCCAGCAGCACCCAAGATAGGACTAGCTACTTAGAGACCCAGTACTTC. Protein product: CASSTQDRTSYLETQYF.

The rearrangement uses TRBV25-1 and TRBJ1-1; possibly TRBD1 for D (5 bases). V lost 3 bases and J 2 bases, leaving 10 bases between the germline ends. The CDR3 is 14 residues long. Germline lookup yields CDR1 MGHDK and CDR2 SYGVNS. The CDR3 region has the DNA TGTGCCAGCAGTGACGCCACAGGAAACACTGAAGCTTTCTTT. Encoded protein: CASSDATGNTEAFF. Full variable domain (rest looked up from reference TRBV25-1 and TRBJ1-1): EADIYQTPRYLVIGTGKKITLECSQTMGHDKMYWYQQDPGMELHLIHYSYGVNSTEKGDLSSESTVSRIRTEHFPLTLESARPSHTSQYLCASSDATGNTEAFFGQGTRLTVV.

The rearrangement links TRBV5-5 to TRBJ1-6; perhaps TRBD1 as D (6 bases). Germline V gives CDR1 SGHKS, CDR2 YYEKEE (reference sequence). CDR3 length: 17 residues. V lost 4 bases to trimming and J lost 0 bases, with 14 bases between them. Here the CDR3 DNA reads TGTGCCAGCAGCCCTAGGACAGTTAGCTCCTATAATTCACCCCTCCACTTT. This sequence encodes CASSPRTVSSYNSPLHF. Full variable domain (remainder filled in from reference TRBV5-5 and TRBJ1-6): DAGVTQSPTHLIKTRGQQVTLRCSPISGHKSVSWYQQVLGQGPQFIFQYYEKEERGRGNFPDRFSARQFPNYSSELNVNALLLGDSALYLCASSPRTVSSYNSPLHFGNGTRLTVT.

The count of this clone is one. The genes are TRBV9 and TRBJ2-7, with D unresolved. CDR1 and CDR2 (germline): SGDLS, YYNGEE. The CDR3 totals 12 residues. The germline V and J ends were trimmed by 3 bases and 4 bases, with 8 bases remaining between them. The CDR3 spells CASSADGYEQYF. In DNA, the CDR3 is TGTGCCAGCAGCGCGGACGGGTACGAGCAGTACTTC.

The chain recombines TRBV28 with TRBJ2-5; 9 nucleotides align to TRBD1. Germline CDR1 and CDR2: MDHEN and SYDVKM. V was clipped by 5 bases and J by 5 bases; unmatched bases: 6. The CDR3 sequence is 14 residues long. The CDR3 DNA is TGTGCCAGCAGTCGGGACAGGGTGAGGGAGACCCAGTACTTC. This codes for CASSRDRVRETQYF.

V gene TRBV27 combines with J gene TRBJ2-1; tentatively, D is TRBD1 (6 bases). V lost 4 bases to trimming and J lost 10 bases, with 17 bases between them. The CDR3 extends over 14 amino acids. Looked up from germline, CDR1 is MNHEY and CDR2 is SMNVEV (reference sequence). The CDR3 loop is CASSSITNREEQFF. The CDR3 bases are TGTGCCAGCAGTTCGATCACAAACAGGGAGGAGCAGTTCTTC.

CDR3 coding DNA: TGTGCCAGCAGCCAAGGGGGCGGGGCGAGGGAGGGGGAGCTGTTTTTT. It yields the protein CASSQGGGAREGELFF. V is TRBV4-2 and J is TRBJ2-2; D is perhaps TRBD2 (6 bases). V gave up 1 base and J gave up 8 bases, with 17 bases separating them. The germline V gene has CDR1 LGHNA and CDR2 YNFKEQ. The CDR3 extends over 16 amino acids.

V gene TRBV5-1 combines with J gene TRBJ1-6, with D unclear. Germline V CDR1 and CDR2: SGHRS, YFSETQ. Trimming removed 2 bases from V and 13 bases from J, with 16 bases in between. The CDR3 is 14 amino acids. In DNA, the CDR3 is TGCGCCAGCAGCTTCGAGGTCTTGGGTAGCCCCCTCCACTTT. Protein sequence: CASSFEVLGSPLHF.

V usage is TRBV28 and J usage is TRBJ1-2, with a weak D call TRBD1 (6 bases). Trimming removed 2 bases at V and 4 bases at J, with 8 bases between. The CDR3 spans 13 residues. Germline CDR1 reads MDHEN; CDR2 reads SYDVKM. The CDR3 bases are TGTGCCAGCAGTTTAGGACAGTTCTATGGCTACACCTTC. As protein: CASSLGQFYGYTF.

The CDR3 bases are TGTGCCAGCAGCATCTACAGGGATACTCCCCCCTTCACCGGGGAGCTGTTTTTT. This encodes CASSIYRDTPPFTGELFF. J is TRBJ2-2 and V is TRBV11-2; possibly TRBD1 for D (6 bases). The CDR3 extends over 18 amino acids. CDR1 is SGHAT and CDR2 is FQNNGV in the germline V gene. The germline V and J ends were trimmed by 5 bases and 4 bases, with 23 bases remaining between them. The full variable domain, its missing parts supplied by reference TRBV11-2 and TRBJ2-2, is EAGVAQSPRYKIIEKRQSVAFWCNPISGHATLYWYQQILGQGPKLLIQFQNNGVVDDSQLPKDRFSAERLKGVDSTLKIQPAKLEDSAVYLCASSIYRDTPPFTGELFFGEGSRLTVL.

V usage is TRBV18 and J usage is TRBJ2-3; 11 nucleotides match TRBD2. This CDR3 is 17 amino acids long. CDR1 and CDR2 (germline): KGHSH, LQKENI. The V segment lost 4 bases and the J segment 5 bases; nucleotides outside the gene matches: 11. CDR3 DNA sequence: TGTGCCAGCTCACTACTAGCGGGGGACATAGAGAAAGATACGCAGTATTTT. Residues: CASSLLAGDIEKDTQYF.

The chain uses TRBV6-6 and TRBJ1-2, with D unclear. Trimming took 6 bases from V and 6 from J, leaving 14 bases between them. Germline V gene sequence: CDR1 MNHNY, CDR2 SVGAGI (reference sequence). The CDR3 has 13 amino acids. The CDR3: CASSITAWDGYTF. In DNA, the CDR3 is TGTGCCAGCAGCATTACTGCCTGGGATGGCTACACCTTC.

This clone was recorded once. The rearrangement uses TRBV5-1 and TRBJ1-5, with a possible D match to TRBD1 (6 bases). The ends were cut back, 0 bases at V and 3 bases at J, with 10 bases in the middle. The CDR3 has 15 amino acids. Germline CDR1 is SGHRS and CDR2 is YFSETQ. The CDR3 reads CASSLGGQTNQPQHF. The DNA of the CDR3 is TGCGCCAGCAGCTTGGGGGGGCAGACCAATCAGCCCCAGCATTTT.